The 5 T cell receptor beta chains listed next were all sequenced from one sample in a study of long-term antiretroviral therapy in people with HIV. Version v3.0 of the immunoSEQ assay ran at survey level. Assay used: immunoSEQ multiplex PCR; TCRdb lists only in-frame clones, some missing. In the table there are about 24,000 clones, more than 75% of which are singletons. The specimen comprised unsorted PBMCs, sampled 4.4 years after starting antiretroviral therapy. Source of these receptors: a man aged 25-45 years with HIV.

The chain joins TRBV6-5 to TRBJ2-1; possibly TRBD2 for D (6 bases). The germline V gene encodes CDR1 MNHEY and CDR2 SVGAGI. V gave up 4 bases and J gave up 7 bases, with 11 bases separating them. This CDR3 comprises 13 residues. This CDR3 is CASSSRLENEQFF. Written as DNA, the CDR3 is TGTGCCAGCAGTTCTCGACTAGAAAATGAGCAGTTCTTC.

The chain combines TRBV6-5 with TRBJ1-1, with unresolved D. Germline V gives CDR1 MNHEY, CDR2 SVGAGI. Trimming pared 2 bases from V and 9 bases from J, leaving 7 bases between. The CDR3 extends over 11 amino acids. CDR3 in DNA: TGTGCCAGCAGTTACGAGTATCAAGCTTTCTTT. Protein product: CASSYEYQAFF.

V usage is TRBV5-1 and J usage is TRBJ2-1, with 7 nucleotides matching TRBD2. V gave up 0 bases and J gave up 7 bases; unmatched junction bases: 13. Germline loops: CDR1 SGHRS, CDR2 YFSETQ. This CDR3 spans 17 amino acids. The CDR3 sequence is CASSLANRNGTTNEQFF. The CDR3 coding sequence is TGCGCCAGCAGCTTGGCCAATAGGAACGGGACTACAAATGAGCAGTTCTTC. The full variable domain, with the rest looked up from reference TRBV5-1 and TRBJ2-1, is KAGVTQTPRYLIKTRGQQVTLSCSPISGHRSVSWYQQTPGQGLQFLFEYFSETQRNKGNFPGRFSGRQFSNSRSEMNVSTLELGDSALYLCASSLANRNGTTNEQFFGPGTRLTVL.

V and J are TRBV14 and TRBJ1-4; TRBD1 matches at 7 bases. Germline V CDR1 and CDR2: SGHDN, FVKESK. The CDR3 has 14 residues. V was clipped by 5 bases and J by 5 bases; unmatched bases: 5. CDR3 DNA: TGTGCCAGCAGCGTCGGGACAGCGAATGAAAAACTGTTTTTT. It specifies CASSVGTANEKLFF.

The rearrangement uses TRBV2 and TRBJ1-5; D is undetermined. The CDR3 extends over 14 amino acids. CDR1 and CDR2 from the germline V gene are SNHLY and FYNNEI. V dropped 1 base and J dropped 6 bases, with 10 bases sitting between them. The CDR3 DNA reads TGTGCCAGCAGTGAAGGCCATAACGGTCAGCCCCAGCATTTT. It specifies CASSEGHNGQPQHF.